This is a list of T cell receptor beta chains from one sample in a study of persistence of HIV-infected CD4 T cells. Their specific antigens are unknown. Clones were read by immunoSEQ multiplex PCR, and TCRdb kept only the in-frame ones, dropping some. In the table there are 30,000 to 45,000 clones, roughly 87% of which are singletons. The material was CD4+ T cells sorted from PBMCs after 18-hour stimulation, obtained from a patient who received antiretroviral therapy. The receptors shown here come from an adult man with HIV who was CMV-seropositive. Each CDR3 is given with its conserved first and last residue. Each record gives: clone size, V gene, J gene, D gene, CDR3 DNA, CDR3 protein. D genes are given only for firm matches. Clone size is given for some rows only: seen once, a few or many times, or a class if the clone is expanded.

size: .
V: TRBV20-1
J: TRBJ2-1
D: .
DNA: TGCAGTGCTAGTACCAGTTACAATGAGCAGTTCTTC
CDR3: CSASTSYNEQFF

size: .
V: TRBV6-5
J: TRBJ1-2
D: TRBD1
DNA: TGTGCCAGCAGGCAGACAGGGCGAAGGAACTATGGCTACACCTTC
CDR3: CASRQTGRRNYGYTF

size: .
V: TRBV6-5
J: TRBJ2-3
D: .
DNA: TGTGCCAGCAGTCCCGGGGTCGGTACGCAGTATTTT
CDR3: CASSPGVGTQYF

size: once
V: TRBV27
J: TRBJ2-7
D: TRBD1
DNA: TGTGCCAGCAGTTTAAAATGGGACAGGGGCGAGCAGTACTTC
CDR3: CASSLKWDRGEQYF

size: .
V: TRBV2
J: TRBJ1-5
D: TRBD1
DNA: TGTGCCAGCAGTGCCTCAGGGGGGAATCAGCCCCAGCATTTT
CDR3: CASSASGGNQPQHF

size: once
V: TRBV6-5
J: TRBJ2-7
D: .
DNA: TGTGCCAGCAGTTACTCTCTATCCTACGAGCAGTACTTC
CDR3: CASSYSLSYEQYF

size: few
V: TRBV6-2/TRBV6-3
J: TRBJ1-5
D: .
DNA: TGTGCCAGCAGTTACCAAGGACAATTTAATCAGCCCCAGCATTTT
CDR3: CASSYQGQFNQPQHF

size: once
V: TRBV14
J: TRBJ1-2
D: .
DNA: TGTGCCAGCAGCCAAAGCAACTATGGCTACACCTTC
CDR3: CASSQSNYGYTF

size: .
V: TRBV7-9
J: TRBJ2-7
D: TRBD2
DNA: TGTGCCAGCAGCTTATCCGGGACTACTAACGAGCAGTACTTC
CDR3: CASSLSGTTNEQYF

size: .
V: TRBV20-1
J: TRBJ2-3
D: .
DNA: TGCAGTGCCAGAAGCACAGATACGCAGTATTTT
CDR3: CSARSTDTQYF

size: .
V: TRBV5-6
J: TRBJ2-5
D: .
DNA: TGTGCCAGCAGCTTGATGGACGGAGAGACCCAGTACTTC
CDR3: CASSLMDGETQYF

size: .
V: TRBV19
J: TRBJ2-2
D: TRBD1
DNA: TGTGCCAGTAGTAAGGGACAGCAGAACACCGGGGAGCTGTTTTTT
CDR3: CASSKGQQNTGELFF

size: .
V: TRBV7-2
J: TRBJ1-1
D: .
DNA: TGTGCCAGCAGCGGTACGAGGGGCACTGAAGCTTTCTTT
CDR3: CASSGTRGTEAFF

size: .
V: TRBV30
J: TRBJ2-2
D: .
DNA: TGTGCCTGGAGTGTACGGACAGACAGCGGGGAGCTGTTTTTT
CDR3: CAWSVRTDSGELFF

size: .
V: TRBV6-1
J: TRBJ1-6
D: .
DNA: TGTGCCAGCAGTGAAGCGAGGCAACCCTATAATTCACCCCTCCACTTT
CDR3: CASSEARQPYNSPLHF

size: .
V: TRBV30
J: TRBJ1-3
D: .
DNA: TGTGCCTGGGAAGGAAACACCATATATTTT
CDR3: CAWEGNTIYF

size: once
V: TRBV6-5
J: TRBJ2-3
D: .
DNA: TGTGCCAGCAGTTATCTTCCAAGGGGGGGATTAGATACGCAGTATTTT
CDR3: CASSYLPRGGLDTQYF

size: .
V: TRBV27
J: TRBJ2-3
D: TRBD2
DNA: TGTGCCAGCAGATGGGGCGTCCTGACTAGCGGGAACACAGATACGCAGTATTTT
CDR3: CASRWGVLTSGNTDTQYF

size: .
V: TRBV5-6
J: TRBJ2-7
D: .
DNA: TGTGCCAGCAGCTTGGAACCTTACGAGCAGTACTTC
CDR3: CASSLEPYEQYF

size: .
V: TRBV11-1
J: TRBJ1-4
D: TRBD1
DNA: TGTGCCAGCAGCCCTAACAGGGGCTTAAATGAAAAACTGTTTTTT
CDR3: CASSPNRGLNEKLFF

size: .
V: TRBV25-1
J: TRBJ1-3
D: TRBD1
DNA: TGTGCCAGCAGTAGGACAGGAGGAAACACCATATATTTT
CDR3: CASSRTGGNTIYF

size: .
V: TRBV6-5
J: TRBJ2-7
D: .
DNA: TGTGCCAGCAGTTCAGGGAGGTATGGGGGGCGCGACGAGCAGTACTTC
CDR3: CASSSGRYGGRDEQYF

size: .
V: TRBV12-3/TRBV12-4
J: TRBJ2-1
D: .
DNA: TGTGCCAGCAGAGAGCGGAAGAATGAGCAGTTCTTC
CDR3: CASRERKNEQFF

size: .
V: TRBV9
J: TRBJ2-5
D: .
DNA: TGTGCCAGCAGCCCGGGAGGGACAGTGCCCACCCGAGAGACCCAGTACTTC
CDR3: CASSPGGTVPTRETQYF

size: .
V: TRBV7-9
J: TRBJ1-6
D: .
DNA: TGTGCCAGCAGCTTAGAAGGTGGGGACATCTCACCCCTCCACTTT
CDR3: CASSLEGGDISPLHF

size: .
V: TRBV9
J: TRBJ1-1
D: .
DNA: TGTGCCAGCAGCGTAGCTCTTTACACTGAAGCTTTCTTT
CDR3: CASSVALYTEAFF

size: .
V: TRBV6-5
J: TRBJ1-1
D: .
DNA: TGTGCCAGCAGCGTGACAGGTGGGAACACTGAAGCTTTCTTT
CDR3: CASSVTGGNTEAFF

size: .
V: TRBV11-3
J: TRBJ2-1
D: TRBD1
DNA: TGTGCCAGCAGCACAGGGGGTGAGGACTACAATGAGCAGTTCTTC
CDR3: CASSTGGEDYNEQFF

size: .
V: TRBV19
J: TRBJ1-2
D: .
DNA: TGTGCCAGTAGAATAAGGGGTGCGGTCGGCTACACCTTC
CDR3: CASRIRGAVGYTF

size: .
V: TRBV10-3
J: TRBJ2-7
D: TRBD1
DNA: TGTGCCATCAGTGAGTCGCGGACAGGGGAGCCCTACGAGCAGTACTTC
CDR3: CAISESRTGEPYEQYF

size: .
V: TRBV24-1
J: TRBJ2-6
D: TRBD1
DNA: TGTGCCACCAGTGACCCGGGACAGGGGGCTTCTGGGGCCAACGTCCTGACTTTC
CDR3: CATSDPGQGASGANVLTF

size: .
V: TRBV30
J: TRBJ1-3
D: .
DNA: TGTGCCTGGGACGGGGGGCAGCCAGTCTCTGGAAACACCATATATTTT
CDR3: CAWDGGQPVSGNTIYF

size: .
V: TRBV30
J: TRBJ1-4
D: TRBD1
DNA: TGTGCCAGAACAGGGGGATCTAATGAAAAACTGTTTTTT
CDR3: CARTGGSNEKLFF

size: .
V: TRBV21-1
J: TRBJ1-2
D: .
DNA: TGTGCCAGCAGCAAAGCGTTAGGGTTAACCCACTATGGCTACACCTTC
CDR3: CASSKALGLTHYGYTF

size: once
V: TRBV29-1
J: TRBJ1-2
D: .
DNA: TGCAGCGTTGGGGCCGGGACTCCGAACTATGGCTACACCTTC
CDR3: CSVGAGTPNYGYTF

size: .
V: TRBV9
J: TRBJ2-1
D: TRBD2
DNA: TGTGCCAGCAGCGTAGGAAGCGGGGGTGGGCTCCCGGTGGAGCAGTTCTTC
CDR3: CASSVGSGGGLPVEQFF

size: .
V: TRBV15
J: TRBJ2-7
D: .
DNA: TGTGCCACCAGCAGAGATGTCCCTTACGAGCAGTACTTC
CDR3: CATSRDVPYEQYF

size: once
V: TRBV19
J: TRBJ1-1
D: .
DNA: TGTGCCAGTAGTATAGGGGTGCGGGCTATGAACACTGAAGCTTTCTTT
CDR3: CASSIGVRAMNTEAFF

size: .
V: TRBV28
J: TRBJ1-1
D: .
DNA: TGTGCCAGCAGTTCCCCAGGGGAGAGAAACACTGAAGCTTTCTTT
CDR3: CASSSPGERNTEAFF

size: .
V: TRBV6-2/TRBV6-3
J: TRBJ2-1
D: .
DNA: TGTGCCAGCAGTACCTTCCTAGCTCGCGAGCAGTTCTTC
CDR3: CASSTFLAREQFF

size: .
V: TRBV12-3/TRBV12-4
J: TRBJ1-2
D: TRBD1
DNA: TGTGCCAGCACCAGGGGACAGAAAAATGGCTACACCTTC
CDR3: CASTRGQKNGYTF

size: .
V: TRBV4-1
J: TRBJ2-3
D: .
DNA: TGCGCCAGCAGCCCTTCCGGGGTATTCACAGATACGCAGTATTTT
CDR3: CASSPSGVFTDTQYF

size: .
V: TRBV19
J: TRBJ2-3
D: TRBD1
DNA: TGTGCCAGTGGGGGGACAGGGAGCACAGATACGCAGTATTTT
CDR3: CASGGTGSTDTQYF